This T cell receptor (beta chain) appears in the sequencing data of a study of blood T cell repertoires in COVID-19. The overall study: Acute and convalescent COVID-19 samples came from the United States, Italy and Spain.

Original handling: Quantification of nucleated cells was approximated via reference gene primer amplification. Sequenced by immunoSEQ multiplex PCR; TCRdb stores in-frame clones only, minus some. V and J calls and clone size are those listed in that table; D and trimming were worked out from the DNA. Among roughly 290,000 clones, 80% to 85% were seen once, and the ten largest hold 15% to 19%. Germline-derived CDR1 and CDR2 are SGHAT and FQNNGV. V was shortened by 4 bases and J by 1 base, with 9 bases between the two germline ends. The CDR3 length is 14 residues. The sample was peripheral blood. This chain uses TRBV11-2 with TRBJ2-3; maybe TRBD1 (6 bases). This TCR was recovered from an older person with COVID-19, enrolled during active disease. CDR3 loop: CASSSRTGTDTQYF. The CDR3 DNA reads as TGTGCCAGCAGCTCGAGGACAGGCACAGATACGCAGTATTTT.